Described below is a single TCR beta chain sequence and its context. What this receptor recognizes is not known. Per-base qualities were not stored, and no clone one base away is much larger. The sample is drawn from a study of OX40 agonist ivuxolimab in advanced cancers. Background on the whole study: Ivuxolimab was a fully human IgG2 agonistic monoclonal antibody targeting the costimulatory receptor OX40 (CD134). Three dose-escalation patients achieved partial responses, one with hepatocellular carcinoma and two with cutaneous melanoma. Intravenous ivuxolimab was administered to patients every 2 weeks at six dose levels: 0.01, 0.1, 0.3, 1.5, 3 and 10 mg/kg. In the dose-escalation cohort, 82.7% of patients were male, and the mean age was approximately 60 years, with a range of roughly 20 to 80. The paper covers the monotherapy dose-escalation part of the phase I ivuxolimab trial, which included N ≈ 57 patients. Peripheral TCRbeta sequencing was intended to test whether TCR sequence diversity was altered and clonal T-cell expansion was caused by ivuxolimab. Prior anti-PD-1, anti-PD-L1 or anti-CTLA-4 therapy was permitted, and checkpoint inhibitors had been received by around 40% of dose-escalation patients. Of the roughly 50 dose-escalation patients, hepatocellular carcinoma was present in roughly 19, melanoma in some 15, renal cell carcinoma in 9 and head and neck cancer in 9.

Genomic DNA was isolated from the sorted cells so that the TCRbeta CDR3 region could be sequenced. TCRbeta CDR3 regions were sequenced using the immunoSEQ Assay. The source is immuneACCESS, and TCRdb retained only in-frame sequences with V and J called. Part of the clones is not carried over; for the studies checked, unresolved V genes explain less than half of this, and the remainder is unexplained. The sample table lists more than 75,000 clones, approximately 86% of them with a count of one. The ten largest account for 0.82% of the sample. The trial excluded patients who had a history of autoimmune disease or were on systemic immunosuppression. Peripheral blood for TCR sequencing was collected from all dose cohorts at baseline, on cycle 4 day 1, and on cycle 7 day 1. Samples were obtained from an open-label, multicenter, first-in-human phase I dose-escalation trial of ivuxolimab. Adults with locally advanced or metastatic melanoma, renal cell, hepatocellular, or head and neck squamous cell carcinoma were enrolled in the trial. Before TCR sequencing, CD4+ T cells and CD8+ T cells were sorted from peripheral blood as separate populations.

Relative to germline, V is 6 bases shorter and J is 6 bases shorter, with 13 bases between their ends. From its cysteine to its phenylalanine, the CDR3 spans 13 amino acids. Left in the record is the CDR3 DNA by itself, 39 bases read in frame from the first base. Based on the germline V gene, the CDR1 and CDR2 sequences are SGDLS and YYNGEE. Here is what the overall study found, with its caveats: On average, CD8+ T cells showed more expanded clones than CD4+ T cells after ivuxolimab. The antigen specificity of the clonally expanded peripheral T cells was not determined. At doses of 0.1 to 3.0 mg/kg, clonal expansion of both CD4+ and CD8+ blood T cells was observed from baseline to week 6. Low levels of normalized T-cell clonal expansion were also seen in some patients who did not respond. In the 0.1-3.0 mg/kg groups, partial responders were among the patients with the lowest normalized peripheral clonal expansion, particularly in CD8+ T cells.

This receptor chain uses TRBV9 and TRBJ1-5; the D gene is unclear. This clonotype was obtained from an adult with an advanced solid tumor such as melanoma, head and neck, liver or kidney cancer. The sample was CD4+ or CD8+ T cells sorted from blood, taken in a trial of the OX40 agonist ivuxolimab. The CDR3: CASTSPWGQPQHF. The sequenced DNA is TGTGCCAGCACTTCCCCCTGGGGTCAGCCCCAGCATTTT.